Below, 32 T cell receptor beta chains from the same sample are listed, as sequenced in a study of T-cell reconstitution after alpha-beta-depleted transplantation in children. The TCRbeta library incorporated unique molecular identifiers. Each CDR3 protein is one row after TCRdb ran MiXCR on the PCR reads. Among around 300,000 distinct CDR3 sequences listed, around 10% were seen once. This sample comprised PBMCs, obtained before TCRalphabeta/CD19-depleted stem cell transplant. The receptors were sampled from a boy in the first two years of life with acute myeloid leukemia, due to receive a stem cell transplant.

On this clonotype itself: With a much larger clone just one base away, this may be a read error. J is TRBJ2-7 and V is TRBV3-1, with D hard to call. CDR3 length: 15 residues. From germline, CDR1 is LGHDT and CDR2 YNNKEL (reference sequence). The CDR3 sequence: CANSPHRARSYEQYF. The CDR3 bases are TGTGCCAACAGCCCGCATAGAGCGCGGTCCTACGAGCAGTACTTC.

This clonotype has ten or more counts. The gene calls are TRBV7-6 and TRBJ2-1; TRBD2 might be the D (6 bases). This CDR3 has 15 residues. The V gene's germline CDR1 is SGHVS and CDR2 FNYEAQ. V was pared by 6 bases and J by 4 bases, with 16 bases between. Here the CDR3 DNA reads TGTGCCAGCAGTCTAACTAGCCGAGGATACAATGAGCAGTTCTTC. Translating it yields CASSLTSRGYNEQFF.

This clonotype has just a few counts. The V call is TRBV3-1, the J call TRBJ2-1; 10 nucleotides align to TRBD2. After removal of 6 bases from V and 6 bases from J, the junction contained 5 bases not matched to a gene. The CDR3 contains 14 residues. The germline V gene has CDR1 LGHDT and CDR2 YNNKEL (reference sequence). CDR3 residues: CASRASGGGNEQFF. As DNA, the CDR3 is TGTGCCAGCAGGGCTAGCGGGGGCGGCAATGAGCAGTTCTTC.

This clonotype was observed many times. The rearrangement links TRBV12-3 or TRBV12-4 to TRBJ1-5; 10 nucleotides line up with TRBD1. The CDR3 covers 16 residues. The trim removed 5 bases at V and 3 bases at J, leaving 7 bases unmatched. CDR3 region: CASSLTGGWDNQPQHF. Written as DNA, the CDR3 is TGTGCCAGCAGTCTGACAGGGGGCTGGGACAATCAGCCCCAGCATTTT.

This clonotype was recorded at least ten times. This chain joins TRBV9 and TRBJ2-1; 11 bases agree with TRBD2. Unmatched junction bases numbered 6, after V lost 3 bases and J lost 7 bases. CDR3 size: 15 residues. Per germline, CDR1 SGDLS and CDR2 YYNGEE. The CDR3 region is CASSAGLAEVNEQFF. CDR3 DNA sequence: TGTGCCAGCAGCGCGGGACTAGCGGAAGTAAATGAGCAGTTCTTC.

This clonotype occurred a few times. The CDR3 DNA follows: TGTGCCACCAGCGATACCGGGACAGGGGGATACGAGCAGTACTTC. Translated: CATSDTGTGGYEQYF. The J gene is TRBJ2-7, the V gene TRBV24-1; TRBD1 agrees at 11 bases. In germline, CDR1 is KGHDR, CDR2 SFDVKD. This CDR3 is built from 15 residues. With 7 bases clipped from V and 4 bases from J, the junction kept 8 bases outside the gene matches.

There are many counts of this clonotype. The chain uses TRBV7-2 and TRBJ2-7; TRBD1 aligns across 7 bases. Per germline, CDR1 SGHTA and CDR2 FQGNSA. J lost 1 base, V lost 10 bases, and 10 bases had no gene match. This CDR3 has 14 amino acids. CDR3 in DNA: TGTGCCACCATGAGGACAGGCCTTTCCTACGAGCAGTACTTC. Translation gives CATMRTGLSYEQYF. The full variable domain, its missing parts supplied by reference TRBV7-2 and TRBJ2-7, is GAGVSQSPSNKVTEKGKDVELRCDPISGHTALYWYRQSLGQGLEFLIYFQGNSAPDKSGLPSDRFSAERTGGSVSTLTIQRTQQEDSAVYLCATMRTGLSYEQYFGPGTRLTVT.

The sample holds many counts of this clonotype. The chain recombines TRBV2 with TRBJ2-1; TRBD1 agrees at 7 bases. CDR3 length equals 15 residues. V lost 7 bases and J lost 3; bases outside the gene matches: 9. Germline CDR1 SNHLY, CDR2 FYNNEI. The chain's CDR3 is CASKVRDSYYNEQFF. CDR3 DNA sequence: TGTGCCAGCAAGGTTAGGGACAGCTACTACAATGAGCAGTTCTTC.

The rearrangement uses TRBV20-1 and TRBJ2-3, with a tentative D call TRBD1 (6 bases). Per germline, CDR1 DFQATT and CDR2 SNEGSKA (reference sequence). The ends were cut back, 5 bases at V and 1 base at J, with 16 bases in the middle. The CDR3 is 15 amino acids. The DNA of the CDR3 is TGCAGTGCTGTGAGGGACAACCGAGGCACAGATACGCAGTATTTT. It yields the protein CSAVRDNRGTDTQYF.

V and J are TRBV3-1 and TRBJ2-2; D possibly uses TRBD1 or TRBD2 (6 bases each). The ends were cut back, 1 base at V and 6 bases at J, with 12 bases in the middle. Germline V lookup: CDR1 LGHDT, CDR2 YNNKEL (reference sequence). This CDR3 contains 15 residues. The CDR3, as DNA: TGTGCCAGCAGCCAAGGGGGGGCCATCCCCGGGGAGCTGTTTTTT. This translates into CASSQGGAIPGELFF.

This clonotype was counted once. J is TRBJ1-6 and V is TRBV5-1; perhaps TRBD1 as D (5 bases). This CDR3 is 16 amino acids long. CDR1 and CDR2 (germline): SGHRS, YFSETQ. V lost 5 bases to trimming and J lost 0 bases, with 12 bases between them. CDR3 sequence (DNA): TGCGCCAGCAGACCTCGACAGAGCTCCTATAATTCACCCCTCCACTTT. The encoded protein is CASRPRQSSYNSPLHF.

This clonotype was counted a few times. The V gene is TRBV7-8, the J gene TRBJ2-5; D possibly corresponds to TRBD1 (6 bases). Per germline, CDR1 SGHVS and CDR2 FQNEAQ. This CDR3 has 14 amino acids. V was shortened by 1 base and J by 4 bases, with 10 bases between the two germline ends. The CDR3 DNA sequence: TGTGCCAGCAGCTTAGTCGGACAGCCAGAGACCCAGTACTTC. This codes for CASSLVGQPETQYF. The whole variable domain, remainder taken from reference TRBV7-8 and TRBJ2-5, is GAGVSQSPRYKVAKRGQDVALRCDPISGHVSLFWYQQALGQGPEFLTYFQNEAQLDKSGLPSDRFFAERPEGSVSTLKIQRTQQEDSAVYLCASSLVGQPETQYFGPGTRLLVL.

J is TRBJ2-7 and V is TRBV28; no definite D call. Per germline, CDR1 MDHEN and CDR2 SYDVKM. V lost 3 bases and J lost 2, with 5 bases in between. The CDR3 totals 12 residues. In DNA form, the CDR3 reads TGTGCCAGCAGTTTCTATCCCTACGAGCAGTACTTC. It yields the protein CASSFYPYEQYF.

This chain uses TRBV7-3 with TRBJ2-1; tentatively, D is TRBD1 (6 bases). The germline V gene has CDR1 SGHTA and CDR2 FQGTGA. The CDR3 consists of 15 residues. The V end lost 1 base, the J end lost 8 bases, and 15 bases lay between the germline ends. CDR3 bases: TGTGCCAGCAGCTTAAATCCCATACAGGGTCATGAGCAGTTCTTC. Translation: CASSLNPIQGHEQFF.

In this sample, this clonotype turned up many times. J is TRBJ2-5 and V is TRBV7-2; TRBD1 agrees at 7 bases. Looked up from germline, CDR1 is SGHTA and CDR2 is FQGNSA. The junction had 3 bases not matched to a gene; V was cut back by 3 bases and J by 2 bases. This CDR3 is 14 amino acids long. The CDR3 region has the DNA TGTGCCAGCAGCTTCCGGGACAGACAAGAGACCCAGTACTTC. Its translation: CASSFRDRQETQYF. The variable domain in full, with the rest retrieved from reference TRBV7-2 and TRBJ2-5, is GAGVSQSPSNKVTEKGKDVELRCDPISGHTALYWYRQSLGQGLEFLIYFQGNSAPDKSGLPSDRFSAERTGGSVSTLTIQRTQQEDSAVYLCASSFRDRQETQYFGPGTRLLVL.

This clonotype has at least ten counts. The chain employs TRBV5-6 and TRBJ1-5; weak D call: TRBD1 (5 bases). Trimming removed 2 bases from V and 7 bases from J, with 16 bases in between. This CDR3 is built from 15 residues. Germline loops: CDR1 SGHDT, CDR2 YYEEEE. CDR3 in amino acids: CASSFGQSIGQPQHF. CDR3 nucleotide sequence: TGTGCCAGCAGCTTCGGACAATCGATTGGGCAGCCCCAGCATTTT.

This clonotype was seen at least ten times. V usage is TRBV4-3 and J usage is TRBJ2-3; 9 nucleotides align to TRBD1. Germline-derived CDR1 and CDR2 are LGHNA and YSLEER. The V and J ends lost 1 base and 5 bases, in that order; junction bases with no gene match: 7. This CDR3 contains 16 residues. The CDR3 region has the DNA TGCGCCAGCAGCCAAGTGATCGACAGGGGGGAAGATACGCAGTATTTT. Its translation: CASSQVIDRGEDTQYF.

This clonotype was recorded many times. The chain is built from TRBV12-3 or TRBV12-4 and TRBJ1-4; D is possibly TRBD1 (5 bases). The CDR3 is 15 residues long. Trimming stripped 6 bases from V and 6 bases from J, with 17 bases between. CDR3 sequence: CASRRGHQRHEKLFF. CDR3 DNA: TGTGCCAGCAGACGTGGACATCAACGGCATGAAAAACTGTTTTTT.

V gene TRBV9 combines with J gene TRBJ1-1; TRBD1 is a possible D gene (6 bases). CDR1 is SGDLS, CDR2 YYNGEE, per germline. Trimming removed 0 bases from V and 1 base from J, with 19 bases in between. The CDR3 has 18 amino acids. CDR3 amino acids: CASSVGGLWGAANTEAFF. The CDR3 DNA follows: TGTGCCAGCAGCGTAGGGGGTCTGTGGGGGGCTGCGAACACTGAAGCTTTCTTT.

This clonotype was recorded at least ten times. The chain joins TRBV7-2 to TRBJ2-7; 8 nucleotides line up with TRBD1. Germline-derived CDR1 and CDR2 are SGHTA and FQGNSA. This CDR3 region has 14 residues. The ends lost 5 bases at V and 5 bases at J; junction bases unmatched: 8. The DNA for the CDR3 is TGTGCCAGCAGCCCGCGGACAGGGATAGACGAGCAGTACTTC. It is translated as CASSPRTGIDEQYF.

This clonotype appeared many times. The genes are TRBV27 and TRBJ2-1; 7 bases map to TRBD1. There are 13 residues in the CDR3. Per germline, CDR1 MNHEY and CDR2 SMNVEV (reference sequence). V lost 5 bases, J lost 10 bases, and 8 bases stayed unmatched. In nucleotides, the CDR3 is TGTGCCAGCAGTCACGGGACAGTCGACGAGCAGTTCTTC. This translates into CASSHGTVDEQFF.

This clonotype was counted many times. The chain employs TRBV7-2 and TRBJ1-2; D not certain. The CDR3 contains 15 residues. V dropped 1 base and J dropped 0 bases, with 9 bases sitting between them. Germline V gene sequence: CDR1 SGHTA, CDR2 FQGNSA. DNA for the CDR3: TGTGCCAGCAGCTTAGTAAATGGCCCTAACTATGGCTACACCTTC. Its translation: CASSLVNGPNYGYTF.

CDR3 nucleotides: TGCAGTGCACCACCGACAGGGGCGACAGATACGCAGTATTTT. Translated, it gives CSAPPTGATDTQYF. The chain recombines TRBV20-1 with TRBJ2-3, with 8 positions matching TRBD1. CDR1 is DFQATT, CDR2 SNEGSKA, per germline (reference sequence). With 6 bases clipped from V and 3 bases from J, the junction kept 8 bases outside the gene matches. CDR3 size: 14 residues.

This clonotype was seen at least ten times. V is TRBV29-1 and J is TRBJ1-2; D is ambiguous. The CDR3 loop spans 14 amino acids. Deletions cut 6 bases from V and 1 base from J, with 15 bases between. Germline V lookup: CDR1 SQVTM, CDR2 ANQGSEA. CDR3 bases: TGCAGCGTGAGGGCAGGCCAAAATAACTATGGCTACACCTTC. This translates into CSVRAGQNNYGYTF.

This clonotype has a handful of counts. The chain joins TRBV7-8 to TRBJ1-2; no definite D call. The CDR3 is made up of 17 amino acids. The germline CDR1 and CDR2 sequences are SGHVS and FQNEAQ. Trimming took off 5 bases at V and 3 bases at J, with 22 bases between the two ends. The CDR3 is CASSTRPRALSHYGYTF. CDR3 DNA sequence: TGTGCCAGCAGCACGAGGCCCCGGGCCTTGTCCCACTATGGCTACACCTTC.

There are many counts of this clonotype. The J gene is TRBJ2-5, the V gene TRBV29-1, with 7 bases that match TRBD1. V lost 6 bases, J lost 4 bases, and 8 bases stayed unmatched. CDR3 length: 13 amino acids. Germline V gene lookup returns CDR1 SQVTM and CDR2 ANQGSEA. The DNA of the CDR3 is TGCAGCGTCTCGACAGGGATGATAGAGACCCAGTACTTC. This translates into CSVSTGMIETQYF.

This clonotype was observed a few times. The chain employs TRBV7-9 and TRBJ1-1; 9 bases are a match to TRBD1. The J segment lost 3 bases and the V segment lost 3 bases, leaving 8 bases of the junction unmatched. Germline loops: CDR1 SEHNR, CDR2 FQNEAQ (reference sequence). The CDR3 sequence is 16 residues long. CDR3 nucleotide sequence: TGTGCCAGCAGCTTCGGGAGGACAGGGGTGGACACTGAAGCTTTCTTT. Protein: CASSFGRTGVDTEAFF.

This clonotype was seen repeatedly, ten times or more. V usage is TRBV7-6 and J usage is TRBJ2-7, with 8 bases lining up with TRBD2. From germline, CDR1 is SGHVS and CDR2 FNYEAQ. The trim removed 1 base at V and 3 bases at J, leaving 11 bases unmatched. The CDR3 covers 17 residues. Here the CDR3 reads CASSLGQAGESYYEQYF. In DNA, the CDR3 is TGTGCCAGCAGCTTAGGGCAAGCGGGAGAGTCCTACTACGAGCAGTACTTC.

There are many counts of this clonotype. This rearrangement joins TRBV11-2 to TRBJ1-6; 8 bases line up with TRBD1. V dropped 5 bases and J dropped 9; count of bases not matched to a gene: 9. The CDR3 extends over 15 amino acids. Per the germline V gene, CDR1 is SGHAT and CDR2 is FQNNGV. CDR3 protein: CASSRLGQGSSPLHF. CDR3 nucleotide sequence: TGTGCCAGCAGCCGCCTAGGACAGGGAAGTTCACCCCTCCACTTT.

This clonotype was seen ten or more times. CDR3 DNA sequence: TGTGCCAGCAGCCCGGAGACAGATACGCAGTATTTT. Its protein product is CASSPETDTQYF. The V and J genes are TRBV7-2 and TRBJ2-3; D is uncertain. This CDR3 has 12 residues. V lost 5 bases to trimming and J lost 3 bases, with 6 bases between them. Germline V lookup: CDR1 SGHTA, CDR2 FQGNSA.

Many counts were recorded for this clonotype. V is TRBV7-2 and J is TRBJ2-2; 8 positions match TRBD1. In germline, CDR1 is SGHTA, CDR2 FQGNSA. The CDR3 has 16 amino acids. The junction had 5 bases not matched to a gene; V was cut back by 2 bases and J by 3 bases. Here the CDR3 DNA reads TGTGCCAGCAGCTTATGGGACAGGTTGGACACCGGGGAGCTGTTTTTT. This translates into CASSLWDRLDTGELFF. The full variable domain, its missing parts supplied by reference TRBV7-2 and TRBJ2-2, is GAGVSQSPSNKVTEKGKDVELRCDPISGHTALYWYRQSLGQGLEFLIYFQGNSAPDKSGLPSDRFSAERTGGSVSTLTIQRTQQEDSAVYLCASSLWDRLDTGELFFGEGSRLTVL.

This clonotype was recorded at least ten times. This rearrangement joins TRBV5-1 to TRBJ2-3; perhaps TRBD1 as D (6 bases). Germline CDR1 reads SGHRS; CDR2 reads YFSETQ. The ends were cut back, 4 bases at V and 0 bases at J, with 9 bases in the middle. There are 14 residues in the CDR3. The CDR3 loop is CASSVGQSTDTQYF. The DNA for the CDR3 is TGCGCCAGCAGCGTCGGACAGAGCACAGATACGCAGTATTTT.